These T cell receptor beta chains were read from a single sample in a study of T cell responses to AZD1222 COVID-19 vaccine. The data were produced by immunoSEQ multiplex PCR, yet TCRdb's version contains in-frame clones alone and is incomplete. Among more than 150,000 clones listed, 85% to 90% were seen once. Sequencing was performed on peripheral blood, taken on day 0 of AZD1222 vaccination. The receptors were gathered from an adult in good health. CDR3s include the opening cysteine and the closing phenylalanine or tryptophan. D genes are given only for firm matches. Clone size is given for some rows only: seen once, a few or many times, or a class if the clone is expanded.

cdr3_aa cdr3_nt j_call d_call clone_size v_call
CASSLVGRKDGYTF TGTGCCAGCAGCTTAGTCGGTCGGAAGGATGGCTACACCTTC TRBJ1-2 . . TRBV7-9
CASSISSSFYNEQFF TGTGCCAGTAGTATATCCAGCAGCTTCTACAATGAGCAGTTCTTC TRBJ2-1 . once TRBV19
CASSLTGSNYGYTF TGTGCCAGCAGCCTGACAGGGAGCAACTATGGCTACACCTTC TRBJ1-2 TRBD1 . TRBV7-2
CAISPSTGSEQYF TGTGCCATCAGTCCCTCTACAGGGTCTGAGCAGTACTTC TRBJ2-7 . few TRBV10-3
CASSQGDQYEQYF TGTGCCAGCAGTCAGGGGGATCAATACGAGCAGTACTTC TRBJ2-7 TRBD1 once TRBV5-5
CATSEPPGRGGNEKLFF TGTGCCACCAGTGAGCCCCCTGGCAGGGGCGGGAATGAAAAACTGTTTTTT TRBJ1-4 . . TRBV24-1
CASSQTGVVYEQYF TGTGCCAGCAGTCAGACAGGGGTAGTCTACGAGCAGTACTTC TRBJ2-7 TRBD1 . TRBV7-8
CAISERAQNTEAFF TGTGCCATCAGTGAACGGGCCCAGAACACTGAAGCTTTCTTT TRBJ1-1 . few TRBV10-3
CASSLSAPDTQYF TGTGCCAGCAGCTTATCCGCTCCAGATACGCAGTATTTT TRBJ2-3 . . TRBV11-3
CASSQKPVVANYGYTF TGTGCCAGCAGTCAAAAGCCTGTCGTCGCTAACTATGGCTACACCTTC TRBJ1-2 . . TRBV21-1
CSAGTSGGAVAGELFF TGCAGCGCTGGGACTAGCGGGGGGGCCGTTGCCGGGGAGCTGTTTTTT TRBJ2-2 TRBD2 . TRBV29-1
CASSRDTASTGELFF TGCGCCAGCAGTCGGGACACAGCTAGCACCGGGGAGCTGTTTTTT TRBJ2-2 . . TRBV10-1
CATSREEDWELFF TGTGCCACCAGCAGAGAGGAGGACTGGGAGCTGTTTTTT TRBJ2-2 . . TRBV15
CASSSQEKTEAFF TGCGCCAGCAGCTCCCAGGAGAAGACTGAAGCTTTCTTT TRBJ1-1 . . TRBV4-1
CASSQGGTANTGELFF TGTGCCAGCAGCCAAGGCGGGACAGCAAACACCGGGGAGCTGTTTTTT TRBJ2-2 . . TRBV4-2
CASSLQGTGSYEQYF TGTGCCAGCAGCTTGCAGGGGACAGGGAGCTACGAGCAGTACTTC TRBJ2-7 TRBD1 . TRBV7-3
CASRRRQGSSYEQYF TGTGCCAGCAGGAGGAGGCAGGGGAGCTCCTACGAGCAGTACTTC TRBJ2-7 . . TRBV2
CSVEDFTGSTEAFF TGCAGCGTTGAAGATTTTACAGGGTCCACTGAAGCTTTCTTT TRBJ1-1 . . TRBV29-1
CASSVQPGGNQPQHF TGCGCCAGCAGCGTACAGCCCGGGGGCAATCAGCCCCAGCATTTT TRBJ1-5 . . TRBV5-1
CASSAGDSGNEQFF TGTGCCAGCAGCGCCGGGGATTCGGGCAATGAGCAGTTCTTC TRBJ2-1 . . TRBV9
CATRSDRNTGELFF TGTGCCACCAGGTCGGACAGGAACACCGGGGAGCTGTTTTTT TRBJ2-2 . . TRBV24-1